These 20 T cell receptor beta chains originate from one sample sequenced in a study of T-cell reconstitution after alpha-beta-depleted transplantation in children. Unique molecular identifiers were incorporated when the TCRbeta library was constructed. TCRdb re-analysed the PCR reads in MiXCR, keeping a single row per CDR3 protein. The repertoire holds about 190,000 distinct CDR3 sequences, with around 10% as singletons. This specimen consisted of PBMCs, obtained before TCRalphabeta/CD19-depleted stem cell transplant. These receptors all come from a boy between 2 and 10 years old with acute myeloid leukemia, due to receive a stem cell transplant.

About this clonotype itself: A much larger clone lies a single base off, so this may be a read error. J is TRBJ2-1 and V is TRBV20-1; 7 positions match TRBD1. The CDR3 runs 15 residues. Germline V CDR1 and CDR2: DFQATT, SNEGSKA (reference sequence). The CDR3 protein is CCARSRDSYYNEQFF. The CDR3 coding sequence is TGCTGTGCTCGTTCTCGGGACAGCTACTACAATGAGCAGTTCTTC.

In its sample, this clonotype was seen many times. The CDR3 reads CASSQVALAGNEQFF. The CDR3 coding sequence is TGTGCCAGCAGCCAAGTTGCACTAGCGGGAAATGAGCAGTTCTTC. The chain has TRBV14 and TRBJ2-1, with 10 bases identical to TRBD2. CDR1 SGHDN and CDR2 FVKESK come from the germline V gene. This CDR3 region has 15 residues. The V gene end was trimmed by 1 base and the J gene end by 7 bases; junction bases not matched to a gene: 4.

This clonotype showed up many times. The V and J genes are TRBV5-5 and TRBJ1-2, with D unclear. The CDR3 runs 13 residues. The germline V gene encodes CDR1 SGHKS and CDR2 YYEKEE (reference sequence). V dropped 1 base and J dropped 6 bases, with 10 bases sitting between them. The CDR3 nucleotides read TGTGCCAGCAGCTTGAGGGCGGTCCATGGCTACACCTTC. Its translation: CASSLRAVHGYTF.

This clonotype was counted only a few times. The rearrangement uses TRBV20-1 and TRBJ2-5; D ambiguous. The CDR3 covers 12 residues. Trimming took off 6 bases at V and 3 bases at J, with 11 bases between the two ends. In germline, CDR1 is DFQATT, CDR2 SNEGSKA (reference sequence). This chain's CDR3 is CSAAADEETQYF. The CDR3 coding sequence is TGCAGTGCCGCGGCTGACGAAGAGACCCAGTACTTC.

This clonotype has ten or more counts. J is TRBJ2-5 and V is TRBV7-9; perhaps TRBD2 as D (7 bases). The germline V and J ends were trimmed by 5 bases and 4 bases, with 17 bases remaining between them. The CDR3 has 15 amino acids. The germline V gene encodes CDR1 SEHNR and CDR2 FQNEAQ (reference sequence). This CDR3 reads CASSPSGGYGETQYF. The CDR3 DNA is TGTGCCAGCAGCCCCTCGGGGGGCTATGGAGAGACCCAGTACTTC.

This clonotype was seen at least ten times. The rearrangement joins TRBV7-2 to TRBJ1-1; D is undetermined. V was shortened by 6 bases and J by 6 bases, with 14 bases between the two germline ends. This CDR3 has 13 residues. The germline gives CDR1 SGHTA, CDR2 FQGNSA. The CDR3 coding sequence is TGTGCCAGCAGTCCCACCTTCCGGGCTGAAGCTTTCTTT. Protein: CASSPTFRAEAFF.

This clonotype has a count of ten or more. V gene TRBV12-3 or TRBV12-4 combines with J gene TRBJ2-4, with D perhaps assigned TRBD1 or TRBD2 (6 bases each). There are 17 residues in the CDR3. Trimming shortened V by 5 bases and J by 4 bases, and 21 bases separated the two germline ends. The CDR3 is CASSPRAWGAAKNIQYF. The CDR3 coding sequence is TGTGCCAGCAGTCCCAGGGCGTGGGGGGCGGCGAAAAACATTCAGTACTTC.

In this sample, this clonotype turned up many times. J is TRBJ1-1 and V is TRBV7-2, with TRBD1 matching over 7 bases. The CDR3 extends over 14 amino acids. In germline, CDR1 is SGHTA, CDR2 FQGNSA. V lost 4 bases to trimming and J lost 3 bases; unmatched junction nucleotides: 5. The CDR3 sequence is CASSSRGGYTEAFF. The DNA for the CDR3 is TGTGCCAGCAGCTCCAGGGGGGGGTACACTGAAGCTTTCTTT.

This clonotype was seen ten or more times. The rearrangement uses TRBV5-1 and TRBJ1-1; TRBD1 might be the D (6 bases). V was shortened by 4 bases and J by 7 bases, with 17 bases between the two germline ends. The germline CDR1 and CDR2 sequences are SGHRS and YFSETQ. The CDR3 consists of 14 residues. CDR3 sequence: CASSDPTGGVEAFF. In DNA form, the CDR3 reads TGCGCCAGCAGCGACCCGACAGGAGGAGTTGAAGCTTTCTTT.

Worth noting for this clonotype: It may be a read error: a sequence one base away is much more abundant. The chain uses TRBV29-1 and TRBJ2-7, with no clear D. The V end was cut by 7 bases, the J end by 4 bases, with 17 bases between. The V gene's germline CDR1 is SQVTM and CDR2 ANQGSEA. The CDR3 is 13 amino acids. The CDR3 nucleotides read TGCAGCGCTGTGTCTCAAACGTCTTACGAGCAGTACTTC. This sequence encodes CSAVSQTSYEQYF.

The chain couples TRBV12-3 or TRBV12-4 to TRBJ2-3; D unclear. The CDR3 spans 16 residues. The V end was cut by 5 bases, the J end by 0 bases, with 15 bases between. CDR3: CASSVPISSSTDTQYF. As DNA, the CDR3 is TGTGCCAGCAGTGTCCCCATTTCCTCTAGCACAGATACGCAGTATTTT.

As regards this clonotype: This may come from a read error, since a much larger clone is one base off. This chain joins TRBV3-1 and TRBJ2-1; perhaps TRBD2 as D (6 bases). The V end lost 4 bases, the J end lost 1 base, and 14 bases lay between the germline ends. The CDR3 has 16 amino acids. Per germline, CDR1 LGHDT and CDR2 YNNKEL (reference sequence). This CDR3 reads CASSPRGRLSYNEQFF. CDR3 in DNA: TGTGCCAGCAGCCCCAGAGGGAGGTTGTCCTACAATGAGCAGTTCTTC.

At least ten counts were recorded for this clonotype. V is TRBV7-3 and J is TRBJ2-1; D call uncertain. Trimming removed 0 bases at V and 10 bases at J, with 10 bases between. The germline V gene has CDR1 SGHTA and CDR2 FQGTGA. This CDR3 has 13 residues. Here the CDR3 reads CASSLTPGGEQFF. The CDR3 DNA is TGTGCCAGCAGCTTAACGCCCGGTGGAGAGCAGTTCTTC.

The sample holds many counts of this clonotype. This chain joins TRBV5-1 and TRBJ2-3, with TRBD2 matching 7 bases. Trimming removed 1 base from V and 0 bases from J; junction bases left unmatched: 5. There are 16 residues in the CDR3. From germline, CDR1 is SGHRS and CDR2 YFSETQ. CDR3 coding DNA: TGCGCCAGCAGCTTGAGGGCAGCGGGGAGCACAGATACGCAGTATTTT. Protein product: CASSLRAAGSTDTQYF. The full variable domain, with the rest looked up from reference TRBV5-1 and TRBJ2-3, is KAGVTQTPRYLIKTRGQQVTLSCSPISGHRSVSWYQQTPGQGLQFLFEYFSETQRNKGNFPGRFSGRQFSNSRSEMNVSTLELGDSALYLCASSLRAAGSTDTQYFGPGTRLTVL.

This clonotype came up many times. The genes are TRBV5-1 and TRBJ2-5; D remains unclear. The CDR3 is 15 residues long. Between the trimmed V and J ends, which lost 0 bases and 2 bases, there was a span of 11 bases. Per the germline V gene, CDR1 is SGHRS and CDR2 is YFSETQ. The CDR3 reads CASSLALARQETQYF. CDR3 coding DNA: TGCGCCAGCAGCTTGGCCCTGGCAAGACAAGAGACCCAGTACTTC.

This clonotype was seen repeatedly, ten times or more. The V gene is TRBV28, the J gene TRBJ2-7, with 8 bases fitting TRBD2. CDR1 is MDHEN and CDR2 is SYDVKM in the germline V gene. CDR3 length: 14 amino acids. With V trimmed by 6 bases and J by 0 bases, 4 bases remained unmatched. Written as DNA, the CDR3 is TGTGCCAGCAGGGTAGCGGGGACCTCCTACGAGCAGTACTTC. It encodes CASRVAGTSYEQYF. Full variable domain (outside the CDR3, taken from reference TRBV28 and TRBJ2-7): DVKVTQSSRYLVKRTGEKVFLECVQDMDHENMFWYRQDPGLGLRLIYFSYDVKMKEKGDIPEGYSVSREKKERFSLILESASTNQTSMYLCASRVAGTSYEQYFGPGTRLTVT.

The CDR3, as DNA: TGCAGTGCTAGAGGGACAGCCAGTGCCTACGAGCAGTACGTC. Protein product: CSARGTASAYEQYV. J is TRBJ2-7 and V is TRBV20-1; D is possibly TRBD1 (6 bases). CDR1 is DFQATT, CDR2 SNEGSKA, per germline (reference sequence). There are 14 residues in the CDR3. V was clipped by 1 base and J by 2 bases, with 12 bases between them.

This clonotype was seen a single time. V is TRBV30 and J is TRBJ1-1; D is possibly TRBD1 (5 bases). CDR1 and CDR2 (germline): GTSNPN, SVGIG (reference sequence). Deletions cut 5 bases from V and 2 bases from J, with 12 bases between. The CDR3 has 13 residues. CDR3 nucleotides: TGTGCCTGGGGGGCAGCCGGAAACACTGAAGCTTTCTTT. Protein sequence: CAWGAAGNTEAFF.

The gene calls are TRBV11-2 and TRBJ2-5; 11 nucleotides line up with TRBD2. This CDR3 has 17 amino acids. The germline V gene encodes CDR1 SGHAT and CDR2 FQNNGV. The V segment lost 0 bases and the J segment 5 bases; nucleotides outside the gene matches: 8. CDR3 sequence reads: CASSLEATSGVQETQYF. In DNA form, the CDR3 reads TGTGCCAGCAGCTTAGAGGCGACTAGCGGGGTCCAGGAGACCCAGTACTTC.

The CDR3 region has the DNA TGTGCCAGCAGTTACTCGGGTGACGCTCCTTCCCCCCTCCACTTT. It yields the protein CASSYSGDAPSPLHF. The gene calls are TRBV6-5 and TRBJ1-6; no clear D gene. V was pared by 0 bases and J by 13 bases, with 16 bases between. The CDR3 consists of 15 residues. Germline CDR1 reads MNHEY; CDR2 reads SVGAGI.